This is a list of T cell receptor beta chains from one sample in a study of response to subunit inactivated influenza vaccine. TCRdb re-derived calls from the RT-PCR reads in MiXCR, one entry per CDR3 protein. The sample includes roughly 700,000 distinct CDR3 sequences, approximately 15% seen only once; the top ten take around 6.5%. The specimen comprised PBMCs from blood, sampled roughly 2 weeks before vaccination. The receptors were gathered from a man between 50 and 59 years old who received an inactivated influenza vaccine. Each CDR3 is given with its conserved first and last residue. D genes are given only for firm matches. Some rows have no size entry. The others give once, few or many, or a class for an expanded clone.

clone_size | d_call | j_call | v_call | cdr3_aa | cdr3_nt
. | . | TRBJ2-1 | TRBV7-2 | CASSLPGQSYNEQFF | TGTGCCAGCAGCTTACCAGGTCAATCCTACAATGAGCAGTTCTTC
few | TRBD1 | TRBJ2-1 | TRBV20-1 | CSAERTGRWSYNEQFF | TGCAGTGCCGAACGGACAGGGAGGTGGTCCTACAATGAGCAGTTCTTC
. | . | TRBJ1-6 | TRBV12-3/TRBV12-4 | CASSSSGSSYNSPLHF | TGTGCCAGCAGTTCTTCCGGCAGCTCCTATAATTCACCCCTCCACTTT
few | TRBD2 | TRBJ2-1 | TRBV5-1 | CASSLMSLRGNNEQFF | TGCGCCAGCAGCTTAATGTCGCTGCGGGGGAACAATGAGCAGTTCTTC
. | . | TRBJ2-1 | TRBV20-1 | CSARDAERNSYNEQFF | TGCAGTGCTAGAGATGCGGAGCGGAACTCCTACAATGAGCAGTTCTTC
. | TRBD1 | TRBJ1-5 | TRBV6-5 | CASSHSGTGGRGNQPQHF | TGTGCCAGCAGCCACTCCGGGACAGGGGGCCGGGGCAATCAGCCCCAGCATTTT
. | TRBD2 | TRBJ2-2 | TRBV20-1 | CSARSGGEAGELFF | TGCAGTGCTAGGTCGGGGGGGGAGGCCGGGGAGCTGTTTTTT
. | TRBD1 | TRBJ2-7 | TRBV24-1 | CATSDPGQGSEQYF | TGTGCCACCAGTGACCCAGGACAGGGGAGCGAGCAGTACTTC
few | TRBD1 | TRBJ2-7 | TRBV28 | CASTPLGQKPRSSYEQYF | TGTGCCAGCACCCCCTTGGGACAGAAACCGCGGAGCTCCTACGAGCAGTACTTC
many | TRBD2 | TRBJ2-5 | TRBV20-1 | CSARDSKAGVGETQYF | TGCAGTGCTAGAGACTCTAAAGCGGGGGTGGGAGAGACCCAGTACTTC
many | . | TRBJ1-5 | TRBV28 | CASTLEVANQPQHF | TGTGCCAGCACCCTGGAGGTGGCGAATCAGCCCCAGCATTTT
. | TRBD1 | TRBJ1-1 | TRBV28 | CASSSLQGWMKNTEAFF | TGTGCCAGCAGTTCTTTACAGGGGTGGATGAAAAACACTGAAGCTTTCTTT
. | . | TRBJ2-5 | TRBV4-1 | CASSQDRGYQETQYF | TGCGCCAGCAGCCAAGATAGAGGGTACCAAGAGACCCAGTACTTC
. | . | TRBJ2-7 | TRBV30 | CAWSVAQAPYEQYF | TGTGCCTGGAGTGTAGCCCAGGCCCCCTACGAGCAGTACTTC
. | TRBD2 | TRBJ2-3 | TRBV5-1 | CASSLILAGGTDTQYF | TGCGCCAGCAGCTTGATTCTAGCGGGGGGCACAGATACGCAGTATTTT
few | TRBD1 | TRBJ2-7 | TRBV6-1 | CASSALFRGKEAWVYEQYF | TGTGCCAGCAGTGCCCTTTTCAGGGGGAAGGAGGCTTGGGTCTACGAGCAGTACTTC
many | . | TRBJ1-1 | TRBV6-1 | CASSAVPPPMNTEAFF | TGTGCCAGCAGTGCCGTCCCTCCCCCTATGAACACTGAAGCTTTCTTT
few | . | TRBJ1-1 | TRBV25-1 | CASRGHMNTEAFF | TGTGCCAGCAGGGGTCACATGAACACTGAAGCTTTCTTT
few | . | TRBJ2-7 | TRBV30 | CAWSEYTEQYF | TGTGCCTGGAGTGAATACACTGAGCAGTACTTC
few | TRBD2 | TRBJ2-3 | TRBV7-2 | CASTQAGVQDTQYF | TGTGCCAGCACCCAAGCGGGAGTTCAAGATACGCAGTATTTT
. | . | TRBJ1-4 | TRBV11-2 | CASSPTSTGIYEKLFF | TGTGCCAGCAGCCCGACCTCTACAGGGATATATGAAAAACTGTTTTTT
. | TRBD2 | TRBJ2-2 | TRBV20-1 | CSARFAGGDTGELFF | TGCAGTGCTAGATTCGCGGGAGGGGACACCGGGGAGCTGTTTTTT
. | . | TRBJ1-2 | TRBV4-2 | CASSQDPQDYGYTF | TGTGCCAGCAGCCAAGATCCGCAAGACTATGGCTACACCTTC
. | TRBD1 | TRBJ2-3 | TRBV5-6 | CASRKDRAYTDTQYF | TGTGCCAGCAGGAAGGACAGGGCTTACACAGATACGCAGTATTTT
. | TRBD1 | TRBJ2-7 | TRBV20-1 | CSAAQTGVPYEQYF | TGCAGTGCTGCCCAAACAGGGGTGCCCTACGAGCAGTACTTC
. | . | TRBJ2-5 | TRBV7-9 | CASEKGHGDQETQYF | TGTGCCAGCGAGAAGGGACATGGGGACCAAGAGACCCAGTACTTC
few | TRBD1 | TRBJ2-5 | TRBV4-3 | CASSPQGRRGETQYF | TGCGCCAGCAGCCCACAGGGGCGGAGAGGGGAGACCCAGTACTTC
. | . | TRBJ1-1 | TRBV5-1 | CASSSQETEAFF | TGCGCCAGCAGCTCCCAGGAAACTGAAGCTTTCTTT
. | . | TRBJ2-2 | TRBV4-3 | CASSLVTGYRTGELFF | TGCGCCAGCAGCCTCGTTACAGGGTACCGGACCGGGGAGCTGTTTTTT
. | . | TRBJ1-2 | TRBV4-2 | CASSQGDGAPNGYTF | TGTGCCAGCAGCCAAGGGGACGGAGCCCCTAATGGCTACACCTTC
many | TRBD2 | TRBJ2-1 | TRBV20-1 | CSARAHTTLAGGSDEQFF | TGCAGTGCTAGAGCACACACCACACTAGCGGGAGGGTCGGATGAGCAGTTCTTC
. | TRBD2 | TRBJ2-7 | TRBV20-1 | CSARRPGDYLYYEQYF | TGCAGTGCTAGGCGACCGGGGGACTACTTATACTACGAGCAGTACTTC
few | TRBD2 | TRBJ2-1 | TRBV20-1 | CSASTSGGNNEQFF | TGCAGTGCTTCAACTAGCGGGGGAAACAATGAGCAGTTCTTC
many | . | TRBJ2-7 | TRBV4-3 | CASSQRLDYEQYF | TGCGCCAGCAGCCAGAGACTTGACTACGAGCAGTACTTC
few | . | TRBJ1-1 | TRBV5-6 | CASSSTDTEAFF | TGTGCCAGCAGCTCCACGGACACTGAAGCTTTCTTT
. | . | TRBJ1-2 | TRBV6-1 | CASRDQNEGGYTF | TGTGCCAGCAGGGACCAGAACGAGGGCGGCTACACCTTC
few | TRBD1 | TRBJ2-7 | TRBV9 | CASSVNQGAGEQYF | TGTGCCAGCAGCGTCAATCAGGGGGCTGGCGAGCAGTACTTC
once | TRBD1 | TRBJ1-1 | TRBV5-1 | CASSLGTGDETEAFF | TGCGCCAGCAGCTTGGGGACAGGTGACGAAACTGAAGCTTTCTTT
. | . | TRBJ2-3 | TRBV4-1 | CASSQEGAGRLTDTQYF | TGCGCCAGCAGCCAAGAGGGGGCTGGCCGGCTCACAGATACGCAGTATTTT
many | TRBD2 | TRBJ2-3 | TRBV12-3/TRBV12-4 | CASSGILAGEDTQYF | TGTGCCAGCAGTGGGATTCTAGCGGGAGAAGATACGCAGTATTTT
few | TRBD1 | TRBJ2-6 | TRBV30 | CAWIADRGSHGSGANVLTF | TGTGCCTGGATCGCGGACAGGGGGTCTCACGGCTCTGGGGCCAACGTCCTGACTTTC